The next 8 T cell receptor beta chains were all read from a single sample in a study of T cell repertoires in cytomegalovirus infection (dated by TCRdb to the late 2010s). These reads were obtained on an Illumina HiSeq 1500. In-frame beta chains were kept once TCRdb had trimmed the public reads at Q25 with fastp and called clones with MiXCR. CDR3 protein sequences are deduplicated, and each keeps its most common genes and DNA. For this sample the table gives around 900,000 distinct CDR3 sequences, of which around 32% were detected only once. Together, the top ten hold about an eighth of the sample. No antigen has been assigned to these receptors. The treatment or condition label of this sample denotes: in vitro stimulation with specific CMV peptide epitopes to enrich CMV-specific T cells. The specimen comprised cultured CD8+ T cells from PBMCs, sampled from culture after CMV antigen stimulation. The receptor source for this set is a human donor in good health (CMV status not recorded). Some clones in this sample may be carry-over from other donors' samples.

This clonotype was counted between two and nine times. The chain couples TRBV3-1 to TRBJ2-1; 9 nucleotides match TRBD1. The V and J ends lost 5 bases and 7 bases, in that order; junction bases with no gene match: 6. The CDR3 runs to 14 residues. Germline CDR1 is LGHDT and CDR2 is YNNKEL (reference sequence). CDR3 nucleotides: TGTGCCAGCAGCTGGGACAGGGTGGGGAATGAGCAGTTCTTC. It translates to CASSWDRVGNEQFF.

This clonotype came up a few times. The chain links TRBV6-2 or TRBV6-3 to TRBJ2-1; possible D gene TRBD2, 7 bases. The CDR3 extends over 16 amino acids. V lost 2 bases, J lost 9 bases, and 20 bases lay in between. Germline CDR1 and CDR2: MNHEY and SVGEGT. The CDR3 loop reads CASSYAASPRGGEQFF. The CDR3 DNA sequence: TGTGCCAGCAGTTACGCGGCTAGCCCTAGGGGGGGTGAGCAGTTCTTC.

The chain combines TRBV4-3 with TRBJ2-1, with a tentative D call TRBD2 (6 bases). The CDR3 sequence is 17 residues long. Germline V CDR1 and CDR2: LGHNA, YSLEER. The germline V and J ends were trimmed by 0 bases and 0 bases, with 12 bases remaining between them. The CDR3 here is CASSQDPYGGSYNEQFF. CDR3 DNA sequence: TGCGCCAGCAGCCAAGACCCGTACGGGGGCTCCTACAATGAGCAGTTCTTC.

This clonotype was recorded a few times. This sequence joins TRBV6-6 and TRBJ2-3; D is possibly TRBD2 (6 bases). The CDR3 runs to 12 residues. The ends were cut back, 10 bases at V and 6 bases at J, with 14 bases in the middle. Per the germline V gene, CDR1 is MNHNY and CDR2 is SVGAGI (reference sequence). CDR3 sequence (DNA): TGTGCCACCGGGGGAGCGAGGGATACGCAGTATTTT. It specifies CATGGARDTQYF.

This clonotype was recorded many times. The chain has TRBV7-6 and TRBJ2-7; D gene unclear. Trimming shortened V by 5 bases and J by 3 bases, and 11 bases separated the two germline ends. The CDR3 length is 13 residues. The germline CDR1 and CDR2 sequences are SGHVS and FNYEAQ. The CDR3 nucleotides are TGTGCCAGCAGCGTAGACACGGGCTACGAGCAGTACTTC. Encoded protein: CASSVDTGYEQYF.

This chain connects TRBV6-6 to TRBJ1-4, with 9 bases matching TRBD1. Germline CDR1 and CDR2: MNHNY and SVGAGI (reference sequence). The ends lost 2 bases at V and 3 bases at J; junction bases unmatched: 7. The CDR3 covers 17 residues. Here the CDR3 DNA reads TGTGCCAGCAGTTACCCAACAGGGGGCTTATCTAATGAAAAACTGTTTTTT. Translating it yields CASSYPTGGLSNEKLFF.

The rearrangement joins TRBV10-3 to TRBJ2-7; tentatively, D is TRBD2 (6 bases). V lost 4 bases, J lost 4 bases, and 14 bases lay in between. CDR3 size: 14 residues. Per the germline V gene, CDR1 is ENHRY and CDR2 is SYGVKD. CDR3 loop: CAISVGGARYEQYF. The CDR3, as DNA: TGTGCCATCAGTGTCGGGGGAGCCCGGTACGAGCAGTACTTC.

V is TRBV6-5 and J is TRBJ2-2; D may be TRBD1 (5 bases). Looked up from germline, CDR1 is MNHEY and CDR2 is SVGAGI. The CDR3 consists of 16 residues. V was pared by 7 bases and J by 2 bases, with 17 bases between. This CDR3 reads CASIPPRDVNTGELFF. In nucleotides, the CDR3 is TGTGCCAGCATTCCCCCCAGGGATGTCAACACCGGGGAGCTGTTTTTT.